This T cell receptor (beta chain) stems from a study of T cells in localized non-small cell lung cancer. TCRdb's table, derived via immunoSEQ multiplex PCR, lists solely in-frame clones and lacks some. The sample has approximately 16,000 clones; 85% to 90% are singletons. Note on this clone: Antigen specificity is unknown.

The V end was cut by 4 bases, the J end by 4 bases, with 9 bases between. The CDR3 is made up of 13 amino acids. Germline loops: CDR1 WSHSY, CDR2 SAAADI. Overall study findings and caveats: Out of the top 100 tumor clones, a median around 50 were seen in adjacent lung.

Sequencing was performed on peripheral blood, taken before any cancer treatment. The clonotype was recovered from a woman aged 40-70 years with stage I lung adenocarcinoma. The chain uses TRBV10-2 and TRBJ2-3, with D possibly being TRBD1 or TRBD2 (5 bases each). The CDR3 region has the DNA TGCGCCAGCAGTGGGGACCCTTCAGATACGCAGTATTTT. It translates to CASSGDPSDTQYF.